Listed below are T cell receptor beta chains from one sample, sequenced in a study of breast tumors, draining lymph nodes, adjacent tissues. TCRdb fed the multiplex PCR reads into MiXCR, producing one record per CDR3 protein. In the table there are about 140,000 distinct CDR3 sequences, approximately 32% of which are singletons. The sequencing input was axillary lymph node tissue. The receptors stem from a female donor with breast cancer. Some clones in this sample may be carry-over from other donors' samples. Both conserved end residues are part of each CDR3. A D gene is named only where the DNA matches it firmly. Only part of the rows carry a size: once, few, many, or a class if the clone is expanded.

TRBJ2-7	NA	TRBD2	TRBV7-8	TGTGCCAGCAGCCACCTAGCGGGGGTGTACGAGCAGTACTTC	CASSHLAGVYEQYF
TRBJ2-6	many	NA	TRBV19	TGTGCCAGTAGACAAGAGGGCTCCTCTGGGGCCAACGTCCTGACTTTC	CASRQEGSSGANVLTF
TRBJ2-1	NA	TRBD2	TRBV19	TGCGCCAGTAGTATCGGCGGGAGCTCCTACAATGAGCGGTTCTTC	CASSIGGSSYNERFF
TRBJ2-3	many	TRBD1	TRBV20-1	TGCAGTGTCTCAGGACAGGGTCCAGATACGCAGTATTTT	CSVSGQGPDTQYF
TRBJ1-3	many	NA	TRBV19	TGTGCCAGTAGTATTTGGGCCCCTTCTGGAAACACCATATATTTT	CASSIWAPSGNTIYF
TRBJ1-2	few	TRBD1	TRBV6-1	TGTGCCAGCAGTCCCCGGGACAGGGGGGCCAATGGCTACACCTTC	CASSPRDRGANGYTF
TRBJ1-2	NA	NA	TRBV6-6	TGTGCCAGCAGCCTCGACCGCCCAGACTATGGCTACACCTTC	CASSLDRPDYGYTF
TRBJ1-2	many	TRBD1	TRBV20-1	TGCAGTGCCCGGGACAGGGACTATGGCTACACCTTC	CSARDRDYGYTF
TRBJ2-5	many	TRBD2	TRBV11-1	TGTGCCAGCAGCCCAGACCTAGCGGGGTTAGTGGCTGAGACCCAGTACTTC	CASSPDLAGLVAETQYF
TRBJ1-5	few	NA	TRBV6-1	TGTGCCAGCATAGAACACAGCTATAGCAATCAGCCCCAGCATTTT	CASIEHSYSNQPQHF
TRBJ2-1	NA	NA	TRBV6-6	TGTGCCAGCAGTCACTCGGCAGGAGGTTACAATGAGCAGTTTTTC	CASSHSAGGYNEQFF
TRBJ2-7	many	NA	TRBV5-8	TGTGCCAGCAGCCGGCGACGGAACTCCTACGAGCAGTACTTC	CASSRRRNSYEQYF
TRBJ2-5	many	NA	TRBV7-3	TGTGCCAGCAGCATCAACCCAGGGGAGGCCCAGTACTTC	CASSINPGEAQYF
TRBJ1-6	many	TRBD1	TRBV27	TGTGCCAGCAGACGCCGGGACAGGGGGTATTCACCCCTCCACTTT	CASRRRDRGYSPLHF
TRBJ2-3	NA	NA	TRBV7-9	TGTGCCAGCAGCCGAGGTCGCGACGGATTAACAGATACGCAGTATTTT	CASSRGRDGLTDTQYF
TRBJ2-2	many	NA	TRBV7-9	TGTGCCAGCAGCTTTAACCAGGGACCCACGGGGGAGCTGTTTTTT	CASSFNQGPTGELFF
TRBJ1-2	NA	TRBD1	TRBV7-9	TGTGCCAGCAGCTTAGAGGGGGCGCGAGGAGGCTACACCTTC	CASSLEGARGGYTF